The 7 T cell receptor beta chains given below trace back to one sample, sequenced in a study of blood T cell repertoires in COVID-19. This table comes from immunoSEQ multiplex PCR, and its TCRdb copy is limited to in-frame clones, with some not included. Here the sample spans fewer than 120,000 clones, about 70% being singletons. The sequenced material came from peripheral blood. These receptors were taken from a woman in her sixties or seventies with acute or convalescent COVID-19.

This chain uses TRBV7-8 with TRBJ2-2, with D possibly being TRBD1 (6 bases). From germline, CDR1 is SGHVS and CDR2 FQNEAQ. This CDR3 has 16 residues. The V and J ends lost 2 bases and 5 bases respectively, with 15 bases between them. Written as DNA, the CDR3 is TGTGCCAGCAGCTTACAAGGGGGTGTATCAACCGGGGAGCTGTTTTTT. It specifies CASSLQGGVSTGELFF. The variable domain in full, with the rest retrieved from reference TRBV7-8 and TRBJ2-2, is GAGVSQSPRYKVAKRGQDVALRCDPISGHVSLFWYQQALGQGPEFLTYFQNEAQLDKSGLPSDRFFAERPEGSVSTLKIQRTQQEDSAVYLCASSLQGGVSTGELFFGEGSRLTVL.

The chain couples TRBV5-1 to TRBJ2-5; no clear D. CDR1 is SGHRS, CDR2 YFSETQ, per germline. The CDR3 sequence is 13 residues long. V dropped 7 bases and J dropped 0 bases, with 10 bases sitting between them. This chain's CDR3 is CASSRQDQETQYF. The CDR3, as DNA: TGCGCCAGCTCCAGACAAGACCAAGAGACCCAGTACTTC.

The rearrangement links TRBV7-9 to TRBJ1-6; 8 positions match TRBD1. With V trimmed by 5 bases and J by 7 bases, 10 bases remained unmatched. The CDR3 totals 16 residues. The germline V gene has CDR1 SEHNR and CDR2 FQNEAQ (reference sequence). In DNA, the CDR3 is TGTGCCAGCAGCCTGGGGCAGGGGGCGGCGAATTCACCCCTCCACTTT. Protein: CASSLGQGAANSPLHF.

The CDR3 nucleotides are TGTGCCAGCAGCGACTTGGACAGTCTTCAGCCCCAGCATTTT. This gives the protein CASSDLDSLQPQHF. The chain has TRBV7-9 and TRBJ1-5; perhaps TRBD1 as D (6 bases). The CDR3 sequence is 14 residues long. Per the germline V gene, CDR1 is SEHNR and CDR2 is FQNEAQ (reference sequence). Trimming left V 5 bases short and J 6 bases short, with 14 bases between.

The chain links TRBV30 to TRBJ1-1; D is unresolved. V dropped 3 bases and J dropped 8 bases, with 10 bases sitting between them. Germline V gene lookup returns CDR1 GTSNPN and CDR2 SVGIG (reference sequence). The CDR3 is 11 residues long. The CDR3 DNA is TGTGCCTGGAGGAGGAGCATCGAAGCTTTCTTT. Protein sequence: CAWRRSIEAFF.

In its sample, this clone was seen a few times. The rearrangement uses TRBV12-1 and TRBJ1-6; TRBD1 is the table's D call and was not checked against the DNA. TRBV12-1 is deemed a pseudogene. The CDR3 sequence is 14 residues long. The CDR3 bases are TGTGCCAGCAGCTTTGGGGACAATAATTCACCCCTCCACTTT. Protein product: CASSFGDNNSPLHF.

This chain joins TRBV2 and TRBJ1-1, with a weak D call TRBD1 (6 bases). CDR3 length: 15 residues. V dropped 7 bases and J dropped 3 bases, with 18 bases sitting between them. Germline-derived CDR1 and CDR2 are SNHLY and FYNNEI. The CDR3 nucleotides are TGTGCCAGCAAAAACCGGGGGGCGCGGGACACTGAAGCTTTCTTT. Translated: CASKNRGARDTEAFF.